The clone carrying this T cell receptor beta chain was recorded once. Its antigen remains unknown. These data originate in a study of shared clonotypes between healthy human individuals. Study at large: In total, the donors were two women and a few men aged 18 to 49. Plates per donor: three CD4 naive, three CD4 memory, two CD8 naive, one CD8 memory. Study-wide findings and caveats: Sampling covered blood only; tissue repertoires likely differ. A small donor pool kept down the genetic and exposure-history diversity that was represented.

Clones were read by immunoSEQ multiplex PCR, and TCRdb kept only the in-frame ones, dropping some. Among approximately 2.1 million clones listed, about 92% were seen once. The sequence was obtained from a young man in good health. Some clones in this sample may be carry-over from other donors' samples. The sample taken for sequencing was naive CD4+ T cells from PBMCs. Regarding subset: CD45RA+ positively selected.

CDR3 sequence reads: CASSLGQVTVGQYF. The CDR3 nucleotides are TGCGCCAGCAGCTTGGGTCAGGTTACGGTTGGGCAGTACTTC. This sequence joins TRBV5-1 and TRBJ2-5; D is ambiguous. Germline V gene sequence: CDR1 SGHRS, CDR2 YFSETQ. The germline V and J ends were trimmed by 0 bases and 11 bases, with 17 bases remaining between them. The CDR3 is 14 residues long.